This TCR beta chain was profiled in a study of T cells in Graves' hyperthyroidism and ophthalmopathy. Using RNA transcripts as the source, TCR beta CDR3 regions were amplified. The study used the HTBI primer set for a first-round RT-PCR of the TCR CDR3. TCRdb re-analysed the multiplex PCR reads in MiXCR, keeping a single row per CDR3 protein. The sample includes fewer than 650,000 distinct CDR3 sequences, 40% to 55% seen only once; the top ten take approximately 44%. The study, taken as a whole, reports: Model-based prediction identified ophthalmopathy a median around seven months prior to its onset. Among clonotypes expanded in thyroid above 0.001, most were also found in blood.

The germline V and J ends were trimmed by 0 bases and 4 bases, with 14 bases remaining between them. The CDR3 contains 16 residues. CDR1 is SGHRS and CDR2 is YFSETQ in the germline V gene. The study based diagnoses on clinical symptoms, serum thyroxine and TRAb, thyroid ultrasound and orbital computed tomography. This clonotype occurred many times. Its antigen is unidentified. The source of this sequence is an adult woman with Graves' disease, either hyperthyroidism or ophthalmopathy (not recorded which). The chain links TRBV5-1 to TRBJ1-3; D gene uncertain. Source material: peripheral blood or thyroid tissue (not recorded which). For the CDR3, the DNA is TGCGCCAGCAGCTTGGGGCCTGCGGTCAGGGGAAACACCATATATTTT. Amino acid sequence: CASSLGPAVRGNTIYF.